These T cell receptor beta chains were read from a single sample in a study of CXCR3-negative and CXCR3-positive naive CD8 T cells. TCRdb reanalyzed the 5' RACE reads and collapses them to one entry per CDR3 protein, without DNA. This sample's clone table lists under 70,000 distinct CDR3 sequences. The specimen sequenced was naive CXCR3+ CD8+ T cells from blood. The origin of the receptors is a human donor in good health. Some clones in this sample may be carry-over from other donors' samples. Each CDR3 is given with its conserved first and last residue. Each record gives: V gene, J gene, clone size, CDR3 protein. Some rows have no size entry. The others give once, few or many, or a class for an expanded clone.

TRBV3-1,TRBJ2-2,-,CASSQDWRTPDRELFF
TRBV6-2/TRBV6-3,TRBJ1-5,-,CASSPRQGNQPQHF
TRBV28,TRBJ1-5,-,CASTLRLDPYSNQPQHF
TRBV29-1,TRBJ2-5,-,CSADLWGLAGEETQYF
TRBV20-1,TRBJ2-5,-,CSAPGLAGVTETQYF
TRBV7-8,TRBJ2-5,-,CASSPERDKEETQYF
TRBV9,TRBJ1-1,-,CASSVGGQDTEAFF
TRBV29-1,TRBJ2-1,-,CSVEYVSGSYNEQFF
TRBV7-3,TRBJ2-3,-,CASSAGRGSGTDTQYF
TRBV29-1,TRBJ1-2,-,CSVEDPENYGYTF
TRBV12-3/TRBV12-4,TRBJ1-1,-,CASSSGFRGEAFF
TRBV12-3/TRBV12-4,TRBJ2-1,-,CASRSRDSSYNEQFF
TRBV7-2,TRBJ2-1,-,CASSLTPSNEQFF
TRBV28,TRBJ2-1,-,CASKWGTSGINEQFF
TRBV4-2,TRBJ2-3,-,CASSQEPLAGRDTQYF
TRBV20-1,TRBJ2-1,-,CSAQDRGSSYNEQFF
TRBV6-2/TRBV6-3,TRBJ2-1,-,CASSYVAIGGNEQFF
TRBV29-1,TRBJ2-3,-,CSVEDDWTTSTDTQYF
TRBV5-1,TRBJ2-7,-,CASSPFEGGEAYEQYF
TRBV7-7,TRBJ2-5,-,CASSLDPGAGETQYF
TRBV7-7,TRBJ2-5,-,CASSLARSPGTQYF
TRBV6-4,TRBJ2-1,-,CASSDSDLNEQFF
TRBV7-9,TRBJ2-7,-,CASSWDRESYEQYF
TRBV7-2,TRBJ2-1,medium-sized,CASSLAYNEQFF
TRBV6-6,TRBJ2-7,-,CASSSPPSGGAYEQYF
TRBV4-3,TRBJ1-2,-,CASSQQYSENYGYTF
TRBV28,TRBJ2-7,-,CASTPQTPYEQYF
TRBV12-3/TRBV12-4,TRBJ2-7,-,CASRSGTDTYEQYF
TRBV27,TRBJ1-3,-,CASSLQRTGNTIYF
TRBV28,TRBJ1-2,-,CASSIPGQGGYGYTF
TRBV2,TRBJ2-6,-,CASSEDMRSGANVLTF
TRBV10-3,TRBJ1-2,-,CAISKGQPPGYTF
TRBV29-1,TRBJ1-2,-,CSVPDRGSDGYTF
TRBV23-1,TRBJ2-2,-,CASTGGRNTGELFF
TRBV7-9,TRBJ2-5,-,CASSLALKGEETQYF
TRBV7-9,TRBJ1-2,-,CASSSAGTANGYTF
TRBV7-6,TRBJ2-3,-,CASSFRRGTDTQYF
TRBV6-2/TRBV6-3,TRBJ2-7,-,CASSPRTPSYEQYF
TRBV3-1,TRBJ2-3,-,CASSQEGPTPDTQYF
TRBV12-3/TRBV12-4,TRBJ2-7,medium-sized,CASSPYRSYEQYF
TRBV20-1,TRBJ2-1,-,CSLKFGENNEQFF
TRBV4-3,TRBJ2-1,-,CASSQGGGAYNEQFF
TRBV6-5,TRBJ2-1,-,CASSYSAAGDEQFF
TRBV19,TRBJ2-1,-,CASNIGTANNEQFF
TRBV6-2/TRBV6-3,TRBJ2-2,-,CASSYSGLGGELFF
TRBV29-1,TRBJ2-7,-,CSVAGYSSSYEQYF
TRBV12-3/TRBV12-4,TRBJ1-2,-,CASTPWGGADYGYTF
TRBV7-3,TRBJ2-7,medium-sized,CASSPGGRSYEQYF
TRBV29-1,TRBJ2-5,-,CSVDDQETQYF
TRBV15,TRBJ2-1,-,CATSRDRGTYNEQFF
TRBV21-1,TRBJ1-3,-,CASSKGVAGGISGNTIYF